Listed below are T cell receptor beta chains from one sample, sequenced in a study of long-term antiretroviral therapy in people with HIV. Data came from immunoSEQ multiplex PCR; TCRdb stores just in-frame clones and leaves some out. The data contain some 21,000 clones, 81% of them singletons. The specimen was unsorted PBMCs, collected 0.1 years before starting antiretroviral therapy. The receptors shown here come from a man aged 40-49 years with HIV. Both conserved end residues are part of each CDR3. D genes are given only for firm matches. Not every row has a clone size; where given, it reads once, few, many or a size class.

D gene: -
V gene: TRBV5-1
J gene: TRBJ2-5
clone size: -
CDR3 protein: CASSLGQTQETQYF
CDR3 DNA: TGCGCCAGCAGCTTGGGTCAGACTCAAGAGACCCAGTACTTC

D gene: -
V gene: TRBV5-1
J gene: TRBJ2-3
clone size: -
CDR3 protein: CASSSLEGSTDTQYF
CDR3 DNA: TGCGCCAGCAGCTCCCTCGAGGGGAGCACAGATACGCAGTATTTT

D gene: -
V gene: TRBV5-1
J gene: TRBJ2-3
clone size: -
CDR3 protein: CASNLGRAQYTDTQYF
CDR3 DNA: TGCGCCAGCAACCTTGGACGGGCCCAATACACAGATACGCAGTATTTT

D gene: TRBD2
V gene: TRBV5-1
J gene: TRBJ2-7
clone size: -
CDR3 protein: CASSLATSGGSYEQYF
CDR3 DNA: TGCGCCAGCAGCTTGGCTACTAGCGGGGGGTCCTACGAGCAGTACTTC

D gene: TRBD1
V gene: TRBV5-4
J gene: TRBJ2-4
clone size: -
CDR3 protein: CASSGDRGRNIQYF
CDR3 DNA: TGTGCCAGCAGCGGGGACAGGGGGCGGAACATTCAGTACTTC

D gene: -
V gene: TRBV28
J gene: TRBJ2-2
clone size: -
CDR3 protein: CASSLPGAGTGELFF
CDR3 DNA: TGTGCCAGCAGTTTACCGGGGGCGGGCACCGGGGAGCTGTTTTTT

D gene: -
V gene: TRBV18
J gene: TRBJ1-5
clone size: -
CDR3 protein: CASSPSGPSNQPQHF
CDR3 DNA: TGTGCCAGCTCCCCCTCAGGGCCGAGCAATCAGCCCCAGCATTTT

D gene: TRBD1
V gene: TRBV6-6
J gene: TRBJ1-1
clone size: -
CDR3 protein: CAARGQAGEAFF
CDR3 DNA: TGTGCCGCTCGAGGACAGGCTGGGGAGGCTTTCTTT

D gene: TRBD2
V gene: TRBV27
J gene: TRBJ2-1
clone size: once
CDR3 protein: CASSLRRTSGGRVSYNEQFF
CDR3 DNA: TGTGCCAGCAGCCTTCGCCGGACTAGCGGGGGGCGGGTGTCCTACAATGAGCAGTTCTTC

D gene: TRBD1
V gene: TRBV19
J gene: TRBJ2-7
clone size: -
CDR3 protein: CASSNNRGSEQYF
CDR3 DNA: TGTGCCAGTAGTAATAACAGGGGGAGCGAGCAGTACTTC

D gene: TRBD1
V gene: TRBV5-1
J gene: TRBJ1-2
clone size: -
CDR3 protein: CASSSGQGADYGYTF
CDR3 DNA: TGCGCCAGCAGCAGCGGACAGGGGGCAGACTATGGCTACACCTTC

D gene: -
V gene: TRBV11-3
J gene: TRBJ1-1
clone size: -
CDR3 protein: CASSPPTGLPEAFF
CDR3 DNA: TGTGCCAGCAGCCCCCCGACAGGTCTCCCTGAAGCTTTCTTT

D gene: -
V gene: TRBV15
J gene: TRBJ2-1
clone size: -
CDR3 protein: CATGGGPSYNEQFF
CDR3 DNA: TGTGCCACCGGCGGCGGACCTTCCTACAATGAGCAGTTCTTC

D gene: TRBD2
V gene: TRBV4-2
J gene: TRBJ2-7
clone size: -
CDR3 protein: CASSQDNLSGGKDEQYF
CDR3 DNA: TGTGCCAGCAGCCAAGATAATTTGAGCGGGGGTAAGGACGAGCAGTACTTC

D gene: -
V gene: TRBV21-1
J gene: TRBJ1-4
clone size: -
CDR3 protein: CASSKALLGGPNEKLFF
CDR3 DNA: TGTGCCAGCAGCAAAGCGCTTTTGGGGGGCCCTAATGAAAAACTGTTTTTT

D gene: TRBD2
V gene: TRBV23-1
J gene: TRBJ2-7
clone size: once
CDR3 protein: CASLSPTSGYEQYF
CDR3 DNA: TGCGCCAGCTTATCACCAACTAGCGGCTACGAGCAGTACTTC

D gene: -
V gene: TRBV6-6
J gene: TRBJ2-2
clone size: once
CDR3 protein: CASSYIGGGELFF
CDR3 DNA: TGTGCCAGCAGTTACATAGGCGGCGGGGAGCTGTTTTTT

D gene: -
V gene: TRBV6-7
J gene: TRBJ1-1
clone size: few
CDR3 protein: CASSWGPTGNTEAFF
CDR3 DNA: TGTGCCAGCAGTTGGGGTCCGACGGGGAACACTGAAGCTTTCTTT

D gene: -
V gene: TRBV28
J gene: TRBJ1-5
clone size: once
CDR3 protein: CASSLYRQPQHF
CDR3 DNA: TGTGCCAGCAGTTTATACCGGCAGCCCCAGCATTTT

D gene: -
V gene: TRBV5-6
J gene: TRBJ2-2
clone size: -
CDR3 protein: CASSLRGSGTAGELFF
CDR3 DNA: TGTGCCAGCAGCTTAAGGGGGTCAGGGACGGCCGGGGAGCTGTTTTTT

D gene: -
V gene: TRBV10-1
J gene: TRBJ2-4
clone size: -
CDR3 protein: CASSEYEQENKNIQYF
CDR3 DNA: TGCGCCAGCAGTGAGTACGAACAGGAGAACAAAAACATTCAGTACTTC

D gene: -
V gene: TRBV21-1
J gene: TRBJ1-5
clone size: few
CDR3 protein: CASSKATGNQPQHF
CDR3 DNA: TGTGCCAGCAGCAAAGCCACAGGGAATCAGCCCCAGCATTTT